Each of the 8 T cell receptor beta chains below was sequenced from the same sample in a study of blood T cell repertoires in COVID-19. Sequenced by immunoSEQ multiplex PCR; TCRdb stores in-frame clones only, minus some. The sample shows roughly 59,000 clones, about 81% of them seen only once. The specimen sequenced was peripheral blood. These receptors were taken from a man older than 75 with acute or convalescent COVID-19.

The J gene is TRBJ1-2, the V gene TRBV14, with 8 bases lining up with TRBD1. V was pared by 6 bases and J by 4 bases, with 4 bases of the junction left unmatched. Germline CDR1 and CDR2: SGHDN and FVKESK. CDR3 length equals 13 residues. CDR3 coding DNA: TGTGCCAGCAGGCGGACAGGGACCTATGGCTACACCTTC. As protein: CASRRTGTYGYTF.

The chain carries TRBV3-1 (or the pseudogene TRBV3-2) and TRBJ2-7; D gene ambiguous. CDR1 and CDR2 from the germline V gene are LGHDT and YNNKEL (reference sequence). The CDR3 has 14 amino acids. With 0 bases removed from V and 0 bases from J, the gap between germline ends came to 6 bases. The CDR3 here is CASSQDRFSYEQYF. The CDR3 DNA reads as TGTGCCAGCAGCCAAGACAGGTTCTCCTACGAGCAGTACTTC.

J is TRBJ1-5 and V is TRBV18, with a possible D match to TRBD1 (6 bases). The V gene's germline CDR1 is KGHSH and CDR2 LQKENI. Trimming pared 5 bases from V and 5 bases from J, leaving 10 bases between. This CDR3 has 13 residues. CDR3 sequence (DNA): TGTGCCAGCTCAGCGAACAGGGATCAGCCCCAGCATTTT. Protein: CASSANRDQPQHF.

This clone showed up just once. The CDR3 loop reads CASRNRGITGELFF. The CDR3 DNA reads as TGTGCCAGCAGAAACAGGGGTATAACCGGGGAGCTGTTTTTT. V usage is TRBV14 and J usage is TRBJ2-2, with TRBD1 matching over 7 bases. Germline CDR1 and CDR2: SGHDN and FVKESK. The V and J ends lost 6 bases and 5 bases, in that order; junction bases with no gene match: 6. The CDR3 runs 14 residues. The full variable domain, in which reference TRBV14 and TRBJ2-2 provide the parts outside the CDR3, is EAGVTQFPSHSVIEKGQTVTLRCDPISGHDNLYWYRRVMGKEIKFLLHFVKESKQDESGMPNNRFLAERTGGTYSTLKVQPAELEDSGVYFCASRNRGITGELFFGEGSRLTVL.

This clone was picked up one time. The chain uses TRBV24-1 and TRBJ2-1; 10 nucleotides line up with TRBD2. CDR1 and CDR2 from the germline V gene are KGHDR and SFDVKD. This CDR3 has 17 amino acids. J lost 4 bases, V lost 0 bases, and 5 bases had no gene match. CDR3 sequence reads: CATSDLPSGSLYNEQFF. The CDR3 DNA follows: TGTGCCACCAGTGATTTGCCTAGCGGGAGTTTGTACAATGAGCAGTTCTTC.

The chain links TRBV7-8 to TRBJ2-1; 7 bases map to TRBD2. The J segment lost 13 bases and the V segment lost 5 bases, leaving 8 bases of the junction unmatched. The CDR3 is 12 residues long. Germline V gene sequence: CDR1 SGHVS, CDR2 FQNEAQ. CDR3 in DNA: TGTGCCAGCAGCCCCTTAGCGGGCCCTCAGTTCTTC. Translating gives CASSPLAGPQFF. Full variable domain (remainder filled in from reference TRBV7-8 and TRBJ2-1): GAGVSQSPRYKVAKRGQDVALRCDPISGHVSLFWYQQALGQGPEFLTYFQNEAQLDKSGLPSDRFFAERPEGSVSTLKIQRTQQEDSAVYLCASSPLAGPQFFGPGTRLTVL.

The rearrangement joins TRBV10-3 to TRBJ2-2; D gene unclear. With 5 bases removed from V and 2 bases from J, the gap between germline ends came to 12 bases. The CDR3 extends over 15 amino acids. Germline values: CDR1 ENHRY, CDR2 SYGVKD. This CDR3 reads CAISPGSRNTGELFF. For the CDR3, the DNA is TGTGCCATCAGTCCCGGATCTAGAAACACCGGGGAGCTGTTTTTT.

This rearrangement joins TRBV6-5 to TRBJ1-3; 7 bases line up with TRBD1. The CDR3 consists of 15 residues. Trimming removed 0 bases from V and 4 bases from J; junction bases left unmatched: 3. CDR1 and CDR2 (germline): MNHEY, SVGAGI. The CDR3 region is CASSYSTGTGNTIYF. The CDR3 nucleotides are TGTGCCAGCAGTTACTCGACAGGGACCGGAAACACCATATATTTT.